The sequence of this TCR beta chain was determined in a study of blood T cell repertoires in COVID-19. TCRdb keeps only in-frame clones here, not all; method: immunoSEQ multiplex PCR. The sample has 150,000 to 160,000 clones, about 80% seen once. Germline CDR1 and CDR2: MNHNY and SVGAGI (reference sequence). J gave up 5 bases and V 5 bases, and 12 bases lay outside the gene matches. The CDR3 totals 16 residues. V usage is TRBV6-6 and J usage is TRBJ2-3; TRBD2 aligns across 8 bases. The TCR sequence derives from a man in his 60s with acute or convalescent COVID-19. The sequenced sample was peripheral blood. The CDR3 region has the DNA TGTGCCAGCAGTATAGGACTAGCCCGGGGTGGAGATACGCAGTATTTT. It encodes CASSIGLARGGDTQYF.